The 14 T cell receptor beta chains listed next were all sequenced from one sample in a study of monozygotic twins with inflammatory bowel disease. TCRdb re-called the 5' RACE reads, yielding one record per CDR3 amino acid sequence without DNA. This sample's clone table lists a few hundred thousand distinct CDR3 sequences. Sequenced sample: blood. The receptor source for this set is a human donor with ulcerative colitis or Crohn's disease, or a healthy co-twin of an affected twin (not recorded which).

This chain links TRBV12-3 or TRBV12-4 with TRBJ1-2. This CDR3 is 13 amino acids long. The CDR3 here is CASSLREGDGYTF.

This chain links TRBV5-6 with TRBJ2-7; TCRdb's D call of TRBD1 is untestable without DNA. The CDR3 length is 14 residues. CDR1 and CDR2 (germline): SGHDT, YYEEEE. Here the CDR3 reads CASSFPGTAYEQYF.

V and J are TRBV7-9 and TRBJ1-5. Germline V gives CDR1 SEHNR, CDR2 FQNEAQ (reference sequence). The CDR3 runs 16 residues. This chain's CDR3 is CASSPQVWEGNQPQHF.

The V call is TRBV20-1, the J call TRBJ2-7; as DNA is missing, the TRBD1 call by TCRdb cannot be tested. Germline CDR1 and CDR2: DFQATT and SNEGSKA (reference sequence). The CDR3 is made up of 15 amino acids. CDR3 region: CSARDAGTGYYEQYF.

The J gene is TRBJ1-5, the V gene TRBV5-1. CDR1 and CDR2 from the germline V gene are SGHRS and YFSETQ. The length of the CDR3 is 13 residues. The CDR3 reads CASSLEGERPQHF.

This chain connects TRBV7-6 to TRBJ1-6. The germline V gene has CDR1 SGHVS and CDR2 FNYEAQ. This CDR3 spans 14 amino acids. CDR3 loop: CASSPYTENSPLHF.

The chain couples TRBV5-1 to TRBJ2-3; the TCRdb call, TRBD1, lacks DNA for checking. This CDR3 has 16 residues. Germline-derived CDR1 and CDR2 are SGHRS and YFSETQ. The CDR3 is CASSWSGGTSTDTQYF.

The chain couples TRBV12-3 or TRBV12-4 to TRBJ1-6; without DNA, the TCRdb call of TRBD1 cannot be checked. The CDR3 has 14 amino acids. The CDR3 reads CASSFGGSIGPLHF.

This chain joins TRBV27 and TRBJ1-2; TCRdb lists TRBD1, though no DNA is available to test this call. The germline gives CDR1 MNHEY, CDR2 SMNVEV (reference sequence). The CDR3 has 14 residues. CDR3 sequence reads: CASSLSSRVNGYTF.

This chain's CDR3 is CASSLARGRTDTQYF. The chain is built from TRBV5-1 and TRBJ2-3; TCRdb reports TRBD1, a call that lacks DNA to check it against. The germline V gene has CDR1 SGHRS and CDR2 YFSETQ. The CDR3 extends over 15 amino acids.

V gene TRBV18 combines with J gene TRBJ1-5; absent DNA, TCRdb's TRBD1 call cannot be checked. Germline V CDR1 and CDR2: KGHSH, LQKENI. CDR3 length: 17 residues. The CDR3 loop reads CASSPSKTEWGNQPQHF.

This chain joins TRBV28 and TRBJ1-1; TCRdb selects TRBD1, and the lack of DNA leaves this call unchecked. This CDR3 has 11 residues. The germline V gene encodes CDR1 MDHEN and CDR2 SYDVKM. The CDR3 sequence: CASSLEGQAFF.

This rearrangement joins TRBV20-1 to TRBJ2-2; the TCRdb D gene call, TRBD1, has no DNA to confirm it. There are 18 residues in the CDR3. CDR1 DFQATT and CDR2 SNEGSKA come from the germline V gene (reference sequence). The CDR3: CSARDVRTGYFSTGELFF.

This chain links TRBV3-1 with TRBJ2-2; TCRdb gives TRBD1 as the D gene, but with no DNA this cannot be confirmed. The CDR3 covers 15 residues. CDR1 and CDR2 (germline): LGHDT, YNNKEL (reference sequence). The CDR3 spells CASSQRDRDTGELFF.